This entry lists 32 T cell receptor beta chains sequenced from one sample in a study of T cells after yellow fever vaccination (dated by TCRdb to about 2019). The sample's treatment or condition, from its label and the paper: live attenuated yellow fever vaccine strain. The library came from 5' RACE. Sequencing was performed on an Illumina HiSeq 2500. TCRdb reprocessed the public reads (quality trimming at Q25 with fastp, clone calling with MiXCR) and kept in-frame beta chains. Here each entry gathers all rows of one CDR3 protein and keeps the most common genes and DNA. In this sample the table shows around 300,000 distinct CDR3 sequences, approximately 12% of which occur a single time. 0.4% to 0.55% of the sample rests with the top ten. The starting material was CD4+ T cells sorted from PBMCs, obtained 45 days after the yellow fever booster vaccination. These TCRs come from a man aged 25-45 years who received the YFV17D yellow fever vaccine.

This clonotype was detected ten times or more. The rearrangement uses TRBV5-1 and TRBJ2-3; 7 nucleotides agree with TRBD1. The CDR3 has 16 residues. With V trimmed by 4 bases and J by 0 bases, 8 bases remained unmatched. Germline V gene lookup returns CDR1 SGHRS and CDR2 YFSETQ. This CDR3 reads CASSLSPGQSTDTQYF. In DNA form, the CDR3 reads TGCGCCAGCAGCCTCTCGCCGGGACAGAGCACAGATACGCAGTATTTT.

The chain links TRBV5-5 to TRBJ2-5, with 7 positions matching TRBD1. The ends lost 7 bases at V and 2 bases at J; junction bases unmatched: 5. This CDR3 has 13 residues. The germline V gene has CDR1 SGHKS and CDR2 YYEKEE (reference sequence). The CDR3: CASQGTAQETQYF. Written as DNA, the CDR3 is TGTGCCAGCCAAGGGACAGCACAAGAGACCCAGTACTTC.

The V call is TRBV20-1, the J call TRBJ2-2; D not resolved. This CDR3 is 14 amino acids long. Trimming shortened V by 5 bases and J by 6 bases, and 16 bases separated the two germline ends. Germline CDR1 is DFQATT and CDR2 is SNEGSKA (reference sequence). The CDR3 here is CSAPNRASAGELFF. CDR3 nucleotides: TGCAGTGCTCCTAATCGGGCTAGTGCCGGGGAGCTGTTTTTT.

The chain recombines TRBV11-1 with TRBJ2-7; a weak D match, TRBD1 (6 bases). This CDR3 region has 14 residues. Germline CDR1 is SGHAT and CDR2 is FQDESV (reference sequence). V was cut by 3 bases and J by 5 bases, with 14 bases left in between. CDR3 in DNA: TGTGCCAGCAGCTTCGTTGGCAGGGGCCACGAGCAGTACTTC. It yields the protein CASSFVGRGHEQYF. The variable domain in full, with the rest retrieved from reference TRBV11-1 and TRBJ2-7, is EAEVAQSPRYKITEKSQAVAFWCDPISGHATLYWYRQILGQGPELLVQFQDESVVDDSQLPKDRFSAERLKGVDSTLKIQPAELGDSAMYLCASSFVGRGHEQYFGPGTRLTVT.

In DNA form, the CDR3 reads TGTGCCAGCAGCTCCGGGACAGCTCCCTATACGCAGTATTTT. Amino acids: CASSSGTAPYTQYF. V gene TRBV7-2 combines with J gene TRBJ2-3; 7 bases line up with TRBD1. Germline V gives CDR1 SGHTA, CDR2 FQGNSA. The CDR3 is 14 residues long. Unmatched junction bases numbered 8, after V lost 4 bases and J lost 7 bases.

This clonotype was seen only once. V is TRBV2 and J is TRBJ2-1; the match to TRBD1 covers 8 bases. V shed 5 bases, J shed 5 bases, and the junction held 5 bases outside the gene matches. CDR3 size: 14 residues. CDR1 is SNHLY and CDR2 is FYNNEI in the germline V gene. CDR3 in DNA: TGTGCCAGCAGTCGGGACAGGCAGGACAATGAGCAGTTCTTC. This sequence encodes CASSRDRQDNEQFF.

This clonotype was seen repeatedly, ten times or more. CDR3 in amino acids: CSANLAGVTDTQYF. The CDR3 DNA reads TGCAGTGCTAATCTAGCGGGAGTGACAGATACGCAGTATTTT. The rearrangement uses TRBV20-1 and TRBJ2-3; 10 bases align to TRBD2. The CDR3 has 14 residues. The V and J ends lost 4 bases and 3 bases, in that order; junction bases with no gene match: 4. The germline V gene has CDR1 DFQATT and CDR2 SNEGSKA (reference sequence).

A few counts support this clonotype. This rearrangement joins TRBV29-1 to TRBJ2-1; TRBD1 matches at 8 bases. Germline-derived CDR1 and CDR2 are SQVTM and ANQGSEA. The CDR3 has 12 amino acids. J gave up 5 bases and V 7 bases, and 4 bases lay outside the gene matches. The DNA for the CDR3 is TGCAGCGCCCGACAGGGGAACAATGAGCAGTTCTTC. It specifies CSARQGNNEQFF.

The chain recombines TRBV7-2 with TRBJ2-5, with D hard to call. This CDR3 region has 16 residues. Germline V gene lookup returns CDR1 SGHTA and CDR2 FQGNSA. V lost 5 bases, J lost 5 bases, and 21 bases lay in between. CDR3 coding DNA: TGTGCCAGCAGCCCTAAACAGATGCCAGGCAGGGAGACCCAGTACTTC. Translating it yields CASSPKQMPGRETQYF.

In this sample, this clonotype turned up a few times. The chain combines TRBV14 with TRBJ2-1, with D hard to call. CDR3 length: 13 amino acids. Germline V gene data show CDR1 as SGHDN and CDR2 as FVKESK. Trimming removed 4 bases from V and 3 bases from J, with 7 bases in between. Written as DNA, the CDR3 is TGTGCCAGCAGCCTAACATACTACAATGAGCAGTTCTTC. Amino acids: CASSLTYYNEQFF.

The CDR3 DNA follows: TGTGCCACCGACAGCAACAATGAGCAGTTCTTC. Residues: CATDSNNEQFF. This chain uses TRBV28 with TRBJ2-1, with D perhaps matching TRBD1 (5 bases). The CDR3 length is 11 residues. Germline assignment: CDR1 MDHEN and CDR2 SYDVKM. Trimming took 10 bases from V and 5 from J, leaving 9 bases between them.

This chain uses TRBV4-2 with TRBJ1-5; no reliable D call. The V end was cut by 4 bases, the J end by 12 bases, with 16 bases between. This CDR3 contains 13 residues. Germline CDR1 and CDR2: LGHNA and YNFKEQ. In DNA form, the CDR3 reads TGTGCCAGCAGCCTAGATTTTGCCAGAGACCAGCATTTT. It codes for CASSLDFARDQHF.

The chain combines TRBV5-1 with TRBJ2-3, with a weak D call TRBD1 (6 bases). The CDR3 contains 15 residues. Trimming removed 4 bases at V and 1 base at J, with 13 bases between. Germline-derived CDR1 and CDR2 are SGHRS and YFSETQ. The CDR3 protein is CASSTGNVGTDTQYF. In DNA, the CDR3 is TGCGCCAGCAGCACAGGGAATGTCGGCACAGATACGCAGTATTTT.

The rearrangement uses TRBV29-1 and TRBJ2-7; 7 nucleotides agree with TRBD1. Germline CDR1 is SQVTM and CDR2 is ANQGSEA. Trimming cost V 5 bases and J 5 bases; bases outside gene matches: 9. The CDR3 sequence is 13 residues long. In DNA form, the CDR3 reads TGCAGCGTTCTACCCGGACAGGTCAACGAGCAGTACTTC. Its translation: CSVLPGQVNEQYF.

This clonotype was seen only once. Germline and junction disagree at one end, which may indicate a read error. The CDR3 is CDSSQNVAGVPNNEQFF. For the CDR3, the DNA is TGCGACAGCAGCCAAAACGTAGCGGGAGTCCCAAACAATGAGCAGTTCTTC. This rearrangement joins TRBV4-3 to TRBJ2-1; 9 nucleotides agree with TRBD2. The CDR3 has 17 amino acids. Germline V gene lookup returns CDR1 LGHNA and CDR2 YSLEER.

The gene calls are TRBV29-1 and TRBJ2-1; D is possibly TRBD1 (6 bases). The CDR3 is 14 amino acids. Germline loops: CDR1 SQVTM, CDR2 ANQGSEA. Deletions cut 6 bases from V and 1 base from J, with 13 bases between. CDR3 sequence: CSVGRTVSYNEQFF. DNA for the CDR3: TGCAGCGTGGGTAGGACAGTATCCTACAATGAGCAGTTCTTC.

The chain joins TRBV5-1 to TRBJ2-1, with TRBD1 identical over 9 bases. This CDR3 region has 15 residues. V lost 3 bases to trimming and J lost 4 bases; unmatched junction nucleotides: 5. Germline CDR1 is SGHRS and CDR2 is YFSETQ. CDR3 protein: CASSSQGARYNEQFF. The CDR3 DNA reads as TGCGCCAGCAGCTCACAGGGGGCGCGGTACAATGAGCAGTTCTTC.

The gene calls are TRBV15 and TRBJ2-1; no firm D call. The CDR3 consists of 13 residues. The V gene's germline CDR1 is LNHNV and CDR2 YYDKDF (reference sequence). Deletions cut 4 bases from V and 9 bases from J, with 13 bases between. The CDR3 region is CATSKSLVGEQFF. CDR3 DNA sequence: TGTGCCACCAGCAAAAGTCTAGTTGGTGAGCAGTTCTTC.

This clonotype was seen a handful of times. The V and J genes are TRBV12-3 or TRBV12-4 and TRBJ1-1; D remains ambiguous. The V and J ends lost 5 bases and 3 bases respectively, with 13 bases between them. This CDR3 spans 14 amino acids. CDR3 bases: TGTGCCAGCAGTCCCCCAGGCGCGTACACTGAAGCTTTCTTT. Protein: CASSPPGAYTEAFF.

This clonotype was counted once. A junction boundary mismatches the germline segment, possibly from a read error. The chain links TRBV9 to TRBJ2-3, with 7 bases aligning to TRBD1. Germline CDR1 reads SGDLS; CDR2 reads YYNGEE. The CDR3 spans 13 residues. Written as DNA, the CDR3 is TGTGCCAGCAGCGTAGACGGGACAGATAAGCAGTATTTT. Protein sequence: CASSVDGTDKQYF.

The chain carries TRBV7-9 and TRBJ2-1, with D possibly TRBD1 on 6 matching bases. V gave up 1 base and J gave up 3 bases, with 10 bases separating them. Germline V gene sequence: CDR1 SEHNR, CDR2 FQNEAQ (reference sequence). The CDR3 covers 15 residues. CDR3 DNA sequence: TGTGCCAGCAGCTTAGGTGGGACAATCTACAATGAGCAGTTCTTC. Its translation: CASSLGGTIYNEQFF.

In this sample, this clonotype turned up a few times. The chain is built from TRBV5-4 and TRBJ2-5; 9 bases are a match to TRBD2. From germline, CDR1 is SGHNT and CDR2 YYREEE (reference sequence). Trimming took 3 bases from V and 5 from J; bases not matched to a gene: 2. The CDR3 is 13 residues long. CDR3 sequence (DNA): TGTGCCAGCAGCTGGGGGACTAGCGAGACCCAGTACTTC. Protein: CASSWGTSETQYF.

The table lists this clonotype with many counts. The chain is built from TRBV7-6 and TRBJ2-3; 10 positions agree with TRBD2. Germline CDR1 SGHVS, CDR2 FNYEAQ. V trimming: 3 bases; J trimming: 1 base; junction bases outside the gene matches: 1. This CDR3 region has 15 residues. The CDR3 bases are TGTGCCAGCAGCTTCAGCGGGAGGGGCACAGATACGCAGTATTTT. Translating gives CASSFSGRGTDTQYF.

This clonotype was counted only a few times. The V and J genes are TRBV7-2 and TRBJ1-2; D is perhaps TRBD1 (5 bases). Germline V gene lookup returns CDR1 SGHTA and CDR2 FQGNSA. The CDR3 is made up of 13 amino acids. Trimming shortened V by 4 bases and J by 5 bases, and 11 bases separated the two germline ends. CDR3 nucleotide sequence: TGTGCCAGCAGCTCCTCAGGGCCATATGGCTACACCTTC. It encodes CASSSSGPYGYTF.

The chain carries TRBV29-1 and TRBJ2-3, with 8 bases aligning to TRBD1. V gave up 3 bases and J gave up 8 bases; unmatched junction bases: 4. CDR3 length equals 12 residues. In germline, CDR1 is SQVTM, CDR2 ANQGSEA. CDR3 sequence reads: CSVDPGQVTQYF. The CDR3, as DNA: TGCAGCGTTGATCCGGGACAGGTTACGCAGTATTTT.

This clonotype was counted a few times. The chain has TRBV5-4 and TRBJ2-3; D not resolved. CDR1 is SGHNT, CDR2 YYREEE, per germline (reference sequence). The CDR3 sequence is 12 residues long. Deletions cut 4 bases from V and 10 bases from J, with 13 bases between. The CDR3 coding sequence is TGTGCCAGCAGCCTAGATAATCGGTCGCAGTATTTT. This gives the protein CASSLDNRSQYF.

This clonotype has just a few counts. This sequence joins TRBV5-1 and TRBJ2-5; D perhaps matches TRBD1 (6 bases). Per germline, CDR1 SGHRS and CDR2 YFSETQ. The CDR3 sequence is 15 residues long. Trimming cost V 2 bases and J 1 base, with 12 bases left between them. CDR3 loop: CASSLPQGSQETQYF. The CDR3 bases are TGCGCCAGCAGCTTACCACAGGGCTCCCAAGAGACCCAGTACTTC. Together with reference TRBV5-1 and TRBJ2-5, the CDR3 gives the full variable domain: KAGVTQTPRYLIKTRGQQVTLSCSPISGHRSVSWYQQTPGQGLQFLFEYFSETQRNKGNFPGRFSGRQFSNSRSEMNVSTLELGDSALYLCASSLPQGSQETQYFGPGTRLLVL.

This clonotype was recorded a few times. The gene calls are TRBV29-1 and TRBJ2-6; no clear D. From germline, CDR1 is SQVTM and CDR2 ANQGSEA. V was shortened by 3 bases and J by 2 bases, with 11 bases between the two germline ends. The CDR3 covers 15 residues. CDR3 region: CSVEGRSAGANVLTF. The CDR3 region has the DNA TGCAGCGTTGAGGGTAGGTCGGCTGGGGCCAACGTCCTGACTTTC.

In its sample, this clonotype was seen a few times. This chain links TRBV6-2 or TRBV6-3 with TRBJ2-2; D might be TRBD1 (6 bases). The ends were cut back, 6 bases at V and 6 bases at J, with 20 bases in the middle. Per the germline V gene, CDR1 is MNHEY and CDR2 is SVGEGT. The CDR3 has 16 amino acids. DNA for the CDR3: TGTGCCAGCAGACCAGCCACAGGGATGGAGGCCGGGGAGCTGTTTTTT. Encoded protein: CASRPATGMEAGELFF.

This clonotype was detected a few times. The chain carries TRBV18 and TRBJ2-7; no clear D. CDR1 KGHSH and CDR2 LQKENI come from the germline V gene. V lost 1 base, J lost 6 bases, and 4 bases lay in between. CDR3 length: 11 amino acids. CDR3 amino acids: CASSPRIEQYF. DNA for the CDR3: TGTGCCAGCTCACCACGCATCGAGCAGTACTTC.

This rearrangement joins TRBV7-9 to TRBJ1-2, with D hard to call. V lost 4 bases, J lost 1 base, and 4 bases lay in between. Germline values: CDR1 SEHNR, CDR2 FQNEAQ (reference sequence). This CDR3 has 12 amino acids. The CDR3 loop reads CASSSINYGYTF. The CDR3, as DNA: TGTGCCAGCAGCTCCATTAACTATGGCTACACCTTC.

The chain joins TRBV4-2 to TRBJ2-7, with TRBD2 matching over 12 bases. Germline loops: CDR1 LGHNA, CDR2 YNFKEQ. The CDR3 loop spans 14 amino acids. V dropped 4 bases and J dropped 7; count of bases not matched to a gene: 5. CDR3 sequence reads: CASSPSGRAGEQYF. CDR3 coding DNA: TGTGCCAGCAGCCCTAGCGGGAGGGCCGGTGAGCAGTACTTC.